This TCR beta chain was captured by sequencing in a study of cytomegalovirus exposure and HLA in healthy donors. PCR employed 60 Vbeta and 13 Jbeta primers. The repertoire was sequenced with immunoSEQ multiplex PCR; TCRdb's copy has only in-frame clones and lacks some. The sample lists about 150,000 clones, 75% to 85% occurring once. Concerning this clone itself: The antigen is not known.

Points from the study as a whole: Reports indicated that the classifier achieved high specificity and sensitivity in diagnosing cytomegalovirus status. Within an earlier analysis, most TCR beta V segments proved productive either about 90% or about 30% of the time. Donor immune exposure was known only as CMV serostatus.

The ends were cut back, 0 bases at V and 6 bases at J, with 17 bases in the middle. The CDR3 spans 16 residues. Germline values: CDR1 MNHEY, CDR2 SMNVEV (reference sequence). The chain is built from TRBV27 and TRBJ1-1, with a tentative D call TRBD1 (6 bases). This TCR was recovered from a human donor in good health. The specimen was PBMCs. Written as DNA, the CDR3 is TGTGCCAGCAGTTTATCGATGCAGGGGCGTGACCCTGAAGCTTTCTTT. It translates to CASSLSMQGRDPEAFF.